This record looks at one TCR beta chain sequence and its context. This specimen belongs to a study of shared clonotypes between healthy human individuals. Across the whole study: The donors, a couple of women and three men, were aged 18 to 49.

Genomic DNA of each subset was evenly split across several immunoSEQ plates. Original analysis: Junction-only sequences produced by ImmunoSEQ had no quality scores, so filtering differed. Profiled with immunoSEQ multiplex PCR; TCRdb holds only in-frame clones, not every one. That table gives V, J and clone size, and the DNA gave D and trimming. The sample shows about 450,000 clones, 70% to 80% of them seen only once. V was shortened by 1 base and J by 4 bases, with 19 bases between the two germline ends. Germline loops: CDR1 SGHTA, CDR2 FQGNSA. CDR3 length: 17 amino acids. The sequence was obtained from a woman between 40 and 55 years old in good health. Some clones in this sample may be carry-over from other donors' samples. The V call is TRBV7-2, the J call TRBJ1-1, with D perhaps TRBD1 (6 bases). Sequenced input: PBMCs. CDR3 residues: CASSLEGVGGVGTEAFF. The CDR3 nucleotides are TGTGCCAGCAGCTTAGAGGGGGTAGGAGGGGTCGGCACTGAAGCTTTCTTT.